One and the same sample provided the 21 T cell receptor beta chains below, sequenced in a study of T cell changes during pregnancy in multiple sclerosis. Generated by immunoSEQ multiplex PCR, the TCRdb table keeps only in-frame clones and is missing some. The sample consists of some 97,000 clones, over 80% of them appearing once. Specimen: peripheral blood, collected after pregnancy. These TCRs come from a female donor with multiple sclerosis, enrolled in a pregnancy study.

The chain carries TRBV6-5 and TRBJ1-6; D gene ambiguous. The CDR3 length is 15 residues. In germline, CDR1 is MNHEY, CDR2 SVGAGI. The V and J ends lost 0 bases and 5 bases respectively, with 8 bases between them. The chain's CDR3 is CASSYSTVDNSPLHF. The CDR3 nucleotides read TGTGCCAGCAGTTACTCAACGGTGGATAATTCACCCCTCCACTTT.

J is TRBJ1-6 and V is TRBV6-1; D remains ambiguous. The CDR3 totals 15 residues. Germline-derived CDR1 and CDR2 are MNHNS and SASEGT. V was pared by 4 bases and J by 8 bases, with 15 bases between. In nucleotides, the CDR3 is TGTGCCAGCAGTGGGCAGGAGGCTGGGGATTCACCCCTCCACTTT. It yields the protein CASSGQEAGDSPLHF.

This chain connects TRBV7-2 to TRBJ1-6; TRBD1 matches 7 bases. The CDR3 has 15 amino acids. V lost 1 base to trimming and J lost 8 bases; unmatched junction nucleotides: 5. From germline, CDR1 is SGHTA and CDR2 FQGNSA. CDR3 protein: CASSLVMQGDSPLHF. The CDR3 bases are TGTGCCAGCAGCTTAGTAATGCAGGGGGATTCACCCCTCCACTTT.

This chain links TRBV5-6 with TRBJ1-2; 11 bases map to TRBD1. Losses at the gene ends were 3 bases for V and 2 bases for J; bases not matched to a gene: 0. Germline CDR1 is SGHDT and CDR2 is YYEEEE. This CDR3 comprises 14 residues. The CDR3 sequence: CASSWDRGNYGYTF. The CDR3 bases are TGTGCCAGCAGCTGGGACAGGGGGAACTATGGCTACACCTTC.

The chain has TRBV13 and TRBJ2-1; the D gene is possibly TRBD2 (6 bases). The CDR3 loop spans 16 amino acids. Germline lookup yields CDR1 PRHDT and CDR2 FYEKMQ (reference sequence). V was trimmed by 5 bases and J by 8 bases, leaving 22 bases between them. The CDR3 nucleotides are TGTGCCAGCAGCCCGCAAGGGGACGGGGGAATCGATGAGCAGTTCTTC. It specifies CASSPQGDGGIDEQFF.

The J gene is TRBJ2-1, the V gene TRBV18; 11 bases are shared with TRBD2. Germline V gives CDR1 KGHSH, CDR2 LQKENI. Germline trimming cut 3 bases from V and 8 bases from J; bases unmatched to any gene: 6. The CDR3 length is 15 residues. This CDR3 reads CASSPGLAGIYEQFF. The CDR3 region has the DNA TGTGCCAGCTCACCCGGACTAGCGGGCATATATGAGCAGTTCTTC.

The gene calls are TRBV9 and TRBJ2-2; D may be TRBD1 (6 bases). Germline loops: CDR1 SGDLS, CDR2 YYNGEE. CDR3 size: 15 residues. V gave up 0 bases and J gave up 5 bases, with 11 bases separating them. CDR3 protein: CASSVDGRGTGELFF. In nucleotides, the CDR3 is TGTGCCAGCAGCGTAGACGGCAGGGGTACCGGGGAGCTGTTTTTT.

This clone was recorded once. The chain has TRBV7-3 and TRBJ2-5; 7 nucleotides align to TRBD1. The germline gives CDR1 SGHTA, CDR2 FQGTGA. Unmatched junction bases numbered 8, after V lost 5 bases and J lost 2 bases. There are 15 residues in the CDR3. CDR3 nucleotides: TGTGCCAGCAGCCCCGGCAGGGGGTCTCAAGAGACCCAGTACTTC. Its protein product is CASSPGRGSQETQYF.

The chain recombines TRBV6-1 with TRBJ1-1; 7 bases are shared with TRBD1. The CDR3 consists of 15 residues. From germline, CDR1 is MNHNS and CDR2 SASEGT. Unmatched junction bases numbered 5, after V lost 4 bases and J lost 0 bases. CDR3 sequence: CASSAYRGMNTEAFF. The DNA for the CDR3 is TGTGCCAGCAGTGCATACAGGGGAATGAACACTGAAGCTTTCTTT.

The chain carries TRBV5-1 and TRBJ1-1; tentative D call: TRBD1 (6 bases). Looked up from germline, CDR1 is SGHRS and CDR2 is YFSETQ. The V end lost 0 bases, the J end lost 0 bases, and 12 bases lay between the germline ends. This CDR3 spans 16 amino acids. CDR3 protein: CASSLGQVSMNTEAFF. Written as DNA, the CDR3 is TGCGCCAGCAGCTTGGGACAGGTATCGATGAACACTGAAGCTTTCTTT.

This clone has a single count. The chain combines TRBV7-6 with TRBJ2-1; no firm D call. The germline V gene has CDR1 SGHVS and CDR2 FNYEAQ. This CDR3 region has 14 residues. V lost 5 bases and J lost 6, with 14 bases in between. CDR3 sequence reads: CASSTYFPANEQFF. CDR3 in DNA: TGTGCCAGCAGCACTTATTTTCCCGCCAATGAGCAGTTCTTC.

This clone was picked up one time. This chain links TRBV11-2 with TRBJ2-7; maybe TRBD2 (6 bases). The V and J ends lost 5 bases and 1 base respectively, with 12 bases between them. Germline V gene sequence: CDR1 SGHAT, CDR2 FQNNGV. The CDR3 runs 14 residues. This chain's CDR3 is CASSRSGLSYEQYF. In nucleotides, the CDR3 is TGTGCCAGCAGCCGTAGCGGCCTATCCTACGAGCAGTACTTC.

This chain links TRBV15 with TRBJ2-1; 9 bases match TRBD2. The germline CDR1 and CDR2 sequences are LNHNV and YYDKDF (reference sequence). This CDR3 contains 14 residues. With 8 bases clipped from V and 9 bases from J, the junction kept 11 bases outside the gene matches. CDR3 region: CATSSGGRAPEQFF. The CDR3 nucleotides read TGTGCCACCTCCTCTGGCGGGAGGGCCCCTGAGCAGTTCTTC. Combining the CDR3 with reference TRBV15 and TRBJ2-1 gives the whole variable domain DAMVIQNPRYQVTQFGKPVTLSCSQTLNHNVMYWYQQKSSQAPKLLFHYYDKDFNNEADTPDNFQSRRPNTSFCFLDIRSPGLGDTAMYLCATSSGGRAPEQFFGPGTRLTVL.

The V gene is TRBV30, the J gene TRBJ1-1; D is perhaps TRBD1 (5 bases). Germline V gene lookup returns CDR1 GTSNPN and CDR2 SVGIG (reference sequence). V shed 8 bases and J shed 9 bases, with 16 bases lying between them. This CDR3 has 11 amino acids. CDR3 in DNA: TGTGCCAAAACGGGGGGGACGAAAGCTTTCTTT. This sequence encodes CAKTGGTKAFF.

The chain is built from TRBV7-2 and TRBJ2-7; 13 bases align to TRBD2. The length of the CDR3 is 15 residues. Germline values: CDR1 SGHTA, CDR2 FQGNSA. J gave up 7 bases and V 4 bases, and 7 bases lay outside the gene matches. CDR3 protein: CASSWTSGGAGEQYF. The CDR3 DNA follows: TGTGCCAGCAGCTGGACTAGCGGGGGCGCGGGGGAGCAGTACTTC.

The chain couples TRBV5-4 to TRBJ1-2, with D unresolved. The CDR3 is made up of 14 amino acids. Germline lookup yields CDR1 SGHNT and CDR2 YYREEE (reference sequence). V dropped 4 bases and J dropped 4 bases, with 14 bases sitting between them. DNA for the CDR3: TGTGCCAGCAGCCCGGGATCCGCCATCTATGGCTACACCTTC. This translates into CASSPGSAIYGYTF.

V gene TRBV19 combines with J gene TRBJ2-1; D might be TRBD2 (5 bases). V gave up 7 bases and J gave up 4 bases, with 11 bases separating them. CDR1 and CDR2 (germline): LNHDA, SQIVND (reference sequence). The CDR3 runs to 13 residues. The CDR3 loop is CASTGRGYNEQFF. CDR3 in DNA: TGTGCCAGTACTGGACGGGGATACAATGAGCAGTTCTTC.

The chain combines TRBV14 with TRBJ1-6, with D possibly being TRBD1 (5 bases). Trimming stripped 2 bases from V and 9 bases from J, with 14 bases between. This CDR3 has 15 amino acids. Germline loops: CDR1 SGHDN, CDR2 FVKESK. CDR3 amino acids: CASSQFRTRSSPLHF. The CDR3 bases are TGTGCCAGCAGCCAATTTAGGACAAGGAGTTCACCCCTCCACTTT.

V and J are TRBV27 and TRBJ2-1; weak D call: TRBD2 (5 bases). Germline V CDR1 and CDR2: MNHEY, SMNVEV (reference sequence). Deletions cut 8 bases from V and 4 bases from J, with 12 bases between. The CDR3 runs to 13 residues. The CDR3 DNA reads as TGTGCCAGCGAGGGAGCAGCGTACAATGAGCAGTTCTTC. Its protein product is CASEGAAYNEQFF.

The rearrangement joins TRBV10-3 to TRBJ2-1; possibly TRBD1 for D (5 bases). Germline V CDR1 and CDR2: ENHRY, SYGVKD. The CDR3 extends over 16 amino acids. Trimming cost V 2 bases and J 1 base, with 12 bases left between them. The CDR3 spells CAISEAETDSYNEQFF. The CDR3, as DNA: TGTGCCATCAGTGAGGCGGAGACAGATTCCTACAATGAGCAGTTCTTC.

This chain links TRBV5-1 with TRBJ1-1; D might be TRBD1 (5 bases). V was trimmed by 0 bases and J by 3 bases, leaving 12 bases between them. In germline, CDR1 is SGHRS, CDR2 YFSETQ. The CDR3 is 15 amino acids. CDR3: CASSLATGGYTEAFF. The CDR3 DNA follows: TGCGCCAGCAGCTTGGCCACCGGGGGGTACACTGAAGCTTTCTTT.